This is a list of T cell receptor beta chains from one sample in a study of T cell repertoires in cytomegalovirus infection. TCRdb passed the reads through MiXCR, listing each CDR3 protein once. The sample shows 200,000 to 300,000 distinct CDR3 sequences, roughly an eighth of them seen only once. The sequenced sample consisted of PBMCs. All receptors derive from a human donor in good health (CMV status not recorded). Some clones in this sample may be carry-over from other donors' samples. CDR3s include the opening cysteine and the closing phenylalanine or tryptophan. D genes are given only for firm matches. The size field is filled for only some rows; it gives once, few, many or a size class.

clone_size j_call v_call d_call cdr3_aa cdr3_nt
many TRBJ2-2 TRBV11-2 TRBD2 CASSLDSGSDTGELFF TGTGCCAGCAGCTTAGATAGCGGGAGTGACACCGGGGAGCTGTTTTTT
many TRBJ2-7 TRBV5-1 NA CASSSLTGKLGLGYEQYF TGCGCCAGCAGCTCTCTAACAGGGAAACTGGGCCTCGGCTACGAGCAGTACTTC
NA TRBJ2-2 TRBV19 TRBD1 CASSPFGTGDPGELFF TGTGCCAGTAGTCCTTTTGGGACAGGGGATCCCGGGGAGCTGTTTTTT
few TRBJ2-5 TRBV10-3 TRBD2 CATGPAGERETQYF TGTGCCACCGGGCCGGCGGGAGAAAGAGAGACCCAGTACTTC
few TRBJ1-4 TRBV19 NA CASSMVTATTNEKLFF TGTGCCAGTAGTATGGTGACAGCCACAACTAATGAAAAACTGTTTTTT
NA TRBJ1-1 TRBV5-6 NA CASSPIGRVAEAFF TGTGCCAGCAGCCCCATAGGGAGGGTAGCTGAAGCTTTCTTT
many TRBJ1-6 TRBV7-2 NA CASSFRRGNSPLHF TGTGCCAGCAGCTTTAGGCGGGGTAATTCACCCCTCCACTTT
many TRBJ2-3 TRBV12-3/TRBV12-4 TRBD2 CASKWGTSGTRDTQYF TGTGCCAGCAAGTGGGGGACTAGCGGGACGAGGGATACGCAGTATTTT
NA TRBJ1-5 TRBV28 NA CASSLVPSNQPQHF TGTGCCAGCAGTTTGGTCCCTAGCAATCAGCCCCAGCATTTT
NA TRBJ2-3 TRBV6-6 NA CASHRISTTDTQYF TGTGCCAGCCATCGGATTTCGACCACAGATACGCAGTATTTT
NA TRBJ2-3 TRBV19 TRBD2 CASSIGPSGRFTDTQYF TGTGCCAGTAGTATAGGACCTAGCGGGAGGTTTACAGATACGCAGTATTTT
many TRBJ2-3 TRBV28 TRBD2 CASSLPAGGTDTQYF TGTGCCAGCAGTTTACCGGCGGGAGGAACAGATACGCAGTATTTT
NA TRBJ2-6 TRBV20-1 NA CSARTRSRVAGANVLTF TGCAGTGCTAGAACAAGAAGCAGGGTAGCTGGGGCCAACGTCCTGACTTTC
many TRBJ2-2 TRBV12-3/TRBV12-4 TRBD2 CASSLLAGDITGELFF TGTGCCAGCAGTTTACTAGCGGGAGATATCACCGGGGAGCTGTTTTTT
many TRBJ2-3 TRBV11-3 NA CASSLEVAEDTQYF TGTGCCAGCAGCTTAGAGGTAGCAGAAGATACGCAGTATTTT
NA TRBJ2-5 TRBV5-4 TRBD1 CASSLAGQMQETQYF TGTGCCAGCAGCTTGGCGGGACAGATGCAAGAGACCCAGTACTTC
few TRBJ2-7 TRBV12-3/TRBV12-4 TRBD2 CASSLRASGYEQYF TGTGCCAGCAGTTTACGGGCTAGCGGATACGAGCAGTACTTC
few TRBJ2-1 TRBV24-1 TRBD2 CATSDETSGSGDEQFF TGTGCCACCAGTGATGAGACTAGCGGGAGTGGCGATGAGCAGTTCTTC
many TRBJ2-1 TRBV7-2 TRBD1 CASSFSGTGSYNEQFF TGTGCCAGCAGCTTTTCCGGGACAGGGTCCTACAATGAGCAGTTCTTC
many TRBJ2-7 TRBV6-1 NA CASSDSRYYEQYF TGTGCCAGCAGTGATTCCCGGTACTACGAGCAGTACTTC
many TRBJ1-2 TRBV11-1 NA CASSGHRYDYTF TGTGCCAGCAGCGGCCACCGGTATGACTACACCTTC
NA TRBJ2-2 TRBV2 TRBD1 CASSSDRSNTGELFF TGTGCCAGCAGCTCGGACAGGTCGAACACCGGGGAGCTGTTTTTT
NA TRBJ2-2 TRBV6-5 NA CASSSSWDTGELFF TGTGCCAGCAGTTCCTCTTGGGACACCGGGGAGCTGTTTTTT
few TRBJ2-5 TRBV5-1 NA CASSMRGEEETQYF TGCGCCAGCAGTATGAGGGGGGAGGAGGAGACCCAGTACTTC
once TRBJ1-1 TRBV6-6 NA CASSHKNTEAFF TGTGCCAGCAGTCACAAGAACACTGAAGCTTTCTTT
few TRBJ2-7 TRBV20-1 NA CSAFVGAHEQYF TGCAGTGCCTTCGTTGGGGCGCACGAGCAGTACTTC
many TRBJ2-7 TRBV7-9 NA CASSFDTGLHQYF TGTGCCAGCAGCTTCGATACAGGCCTACACCAGTACTTC
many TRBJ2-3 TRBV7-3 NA CASSKDRASTDTQYF TGTGCCAGCAGCAAGGACCGTGCTAGCACAGATACGCAGTATTTT
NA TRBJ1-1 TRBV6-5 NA CASSSAAGAGFNTEAFF TGTGCCAGCAGTTCCGCGGCAGGGGCGGGTTTTAACACTGAAGCTTTCTTT
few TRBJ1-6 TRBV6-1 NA CASNRGRDSPLHF TGTGCCAGCAACCGCGGGAGGGATTCACCCCTCCACTTT
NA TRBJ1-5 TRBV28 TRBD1 CASSLRTGGHQPQHF TGTGCCAGCAGCCTACGTACAGGGGGGCATCAGCCCCAGCATTTT
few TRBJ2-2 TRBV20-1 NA CSARIAVSNTGELFF TGCAGTGCCCGAATAGCGGTCTCGAACACCGGGGAGCTGTTTTTT
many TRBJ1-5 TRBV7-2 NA CASSGQLSNQPQHF TGTGCCAGCAGCGGACAGCTTAGCAATCAGCCCCAGCATTTT
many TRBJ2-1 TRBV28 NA CATRGRDDYNEQFF TGTGCCACCAGGGGCAGGGATGACTACAATGAGCAGTTCTTC
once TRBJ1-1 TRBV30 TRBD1 CAWSVMGQGETEAFF TGTGCCTGGAGTGTAATGGGACAGGGAGAAACTGAAGCTTTCTTT
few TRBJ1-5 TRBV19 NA CASQTGWSSNQPQHF TGTGCCAGTCAAACAGGGTGGAGTAGCAATCAGCCCCAGCATTTT
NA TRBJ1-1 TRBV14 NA CASSQDRGLTLAFF TGTGCCAGCAGCCAAGATCGCGGTCTTACCCTGGCTTTCTTT
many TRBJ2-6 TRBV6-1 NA CASSVENSGANVLTF TGTGCCAGCAGTGTGGAGAACTCTGGGGCCAACGTCCTGACTTTC
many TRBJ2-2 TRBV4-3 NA CASSQGGAGGTGELFF TGCGCCAGCAGCCAAGGAGGGGCAGGGGGGACCGGGGAGCTGTTTTTT
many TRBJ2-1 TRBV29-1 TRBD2 CSVVAGKSSYNEQFF TGCAGCGTTGTAGCGGGGAAAAGCTCCTACAATGAGCAGTTCTTC
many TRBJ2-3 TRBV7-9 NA CASSLMAGLTDTQYF TGTGCCAGCAGCTTAATGGCAGGGTTGACAGATACGCAGTATTTT
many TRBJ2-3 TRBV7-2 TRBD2 CASSFGGRGSTDTQYF TGTGCCAGCAGTTTTGGAGGGAGGGGAAGCACAGATACGCAGTATTTT
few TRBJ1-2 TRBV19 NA CASTARTDYGYTF TGTGCCAGTACCGCCCGGACCGACTATGGCTACACCTTC
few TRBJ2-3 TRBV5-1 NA CASSLRGRTTRHEDTQYF TGCGCCAGCAGCTTGCGGGGGCGGACTACTCGACATGAAGATACGCAGTATTTT
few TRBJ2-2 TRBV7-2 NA CASSLGGETGELFF TGTGCCAGCAGCCTCGGGGGTGAAACCGGGGAGCTGTTTTTT
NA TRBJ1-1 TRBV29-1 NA CSVVWMNTEAFF TGCAGCGTTGTTTGGATGAACACTGAAGCTTTCTTT
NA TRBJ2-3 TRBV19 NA CASSADQNGGADTQYF TGTGCCAGTAGCGCGGATCAGAATGGTGGGGCAGATACGCAGTATTTT
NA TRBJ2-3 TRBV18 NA CASSPSISSTDTQYF TGTGCCAGCTCACCGTCGATTTCTAGCACAGATACGCAGTATTTT
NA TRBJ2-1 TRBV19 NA CASSEGSSYNEQFF TGTGCCAGTAGTGAGGGGAGCTCCTACAATGAGCAGTTCTTC
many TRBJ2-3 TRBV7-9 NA CASDLLSTDTQYF TGTGCCAGCGATCTACTTTCCACAGATACGCAGTATTTT
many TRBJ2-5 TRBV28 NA CASSLSRRETQYF TGTGCCAGCAGTTTAAGCCGGAGGGAGACCCAGTACTTC
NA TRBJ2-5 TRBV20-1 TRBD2 CSANPGLSRGEGETQYF TGCAGTGCTAATCCCGGCCTTTCTCGAGGGGAGGGAGAGACCCAGTACTTC
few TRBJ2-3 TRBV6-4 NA CASSDKPSNSIRGDTQYF TGTGCCAGCAGTGACAAGCCCAGTAACAGCATTAGGGGAGATACGCAGTATTTT
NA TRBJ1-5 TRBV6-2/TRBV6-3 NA CASSHSTREGDYSNQPQHF TGTGCCAGCAGTCACTCGACCCGTGAGGGGGATTATAGCAATCAGCCCCAGCATTTT
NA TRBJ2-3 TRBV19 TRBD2 CASNGRSTDTQYF TGTGCCAGTAACGGGAGGTCCACAGATACGCAGTATTTT
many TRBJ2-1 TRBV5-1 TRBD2 CASSLAGTRRNEQFF TGCGCCAGCAGTCTCGCCGGGACTAGGAGGAATGAGCAGTTCTTC